One sample yielded the 22 T cell receptor beta chains listed below, sequenced in a study of shared clonotypes between healthy human individuals (dated by TCRdb to the early 2020s). The receptor library was made with the immunoSEQ multiplex PCR assay. As stored in TCRdb, this immuneACCESS dataset retains in-frame rearrangements with V and J assigned. A fraction of the clones does not appear; measured against another copy, unresolved V genes explain less than half of the discrepancy, and the remainder lacks a known reason. This sample lists some 500,000 clones; around 95% were detected once. Jointly, the top ten make up about 0.059% of the sample. Material: naive CD4+ T cells sorted from blood. This specimen's cell subset or site label, per the study, means: CD45RA+ positively selected. The receptors shown here come from a woman aged 30 to 39 in good health.

CDR3 protein: CASSGYNGYTF. The CDR3 DNA sequence: TGCGCCAGCAGCGGGTATAATGGCTACACCTTC. The rearrangement uses TRBV5-1 and TRBJ1-2; D uncertain. The length of the CDR3 is 11 residues. Germline V lookup: CDR1 SGHRS, CDR2 YFSETQ. Trimming took 4 bases from V and 6 from J, leaving 7 bases between them. Drawing the rest from reference TRBV5-1 and TRBJ1-2, the complete variable domain is KAGVTQTPRYLIKTRGQQVTLSCSPISGHRSVSWYQQTPGQGLQFLFEYFSETQRNKGNFPGRFSGRQFSNSRSEMNVSTLELGDSALYLCASSGYNGYTFGSGTRLTVV.

This clone was found once. This chain connects TRBV19 to TRBJ2-7, with TRBD1 identical over 9 bases. This CDR3 comprises 16 residues. V shed 6 bases and J 2 bases; nucleotides not matched to a gene: 11. CDR1 is LNHDA, CDR2 SQIVND, per germline (reference sequence). The DNA of the CDR3 is TGTGCCAGTAGCATCTTTCCGGGACAGGGCACCTACGAGCAGTACTTC. It codes for CASSIFPGQGTYEQYF.

The genes are TRBV13 and TRBJ2-2; unclear D gene. Germline lookup yields CDR1 PRHDT and CDR2 FYEKMQ (reference sequence). V was shortened by 5 bases and J by 3 bases, with 13 bases between the two germline ends. This CDR3 is built from 15 residues. In DNA form, the CDR3 reads TGTGCCAGCAGCCCCCGGCCGTCTTACACCGGGGAGCTGTTTTTT. Its protein product is CASSPRPSYTGELFF.

J is TRBJ1-1 and V is TRBV28, with TRBD1 as a possible D gene (5 bases). The V gene's germline CDR1 is MDHEN and CDR2 SYDVKM. The CDR3 consists of 15 residues. Trimming stripped 2 bases from V and 1 base from J, with 11 bases between. CDR3 region: CASSLGAVTNTEAFF. The CDR3 coding sequence is TGTGCCAGCAGTTTAGGGGCAGTGACGAACACTGAAGCTTTCTTT.

This clone showed up just a few times. The rearrangement links TRBV10-3 to TRBJ1-5, with D possibly matching TRBD1 (5 bases). The CDR3 runs to 15 residues. With 6 bases removed from V and 2 bases from J, the gap between germline ends came to 14 bases. Germline V CDR1 and CDR2: ENHRY, SYGVKD. The CDR3 DNA reads TGTGCCATCAGCCTCACTGGGGGTGGCAATCAGCCCCAGCATTTT. Translating gives CAISLTGGGNQPQHF.

This sequence joins TRBV6-6 and TRBJ1-2; D is unresolved. Germline loops: CDR1 MNHNY, CDR2 SVGAGI (reference sequence). This CDR3 is built from 16 residues. The V end was cut by 6 bases, the J end by 4 bases, with 21 bases between. The CDR3 is CASSTQTSFHAYGYTF. In nucleotides, the CDR3 is TGTGCCAGCAGCACACAGACTTCTTTTCATGCCTATGGCTACACCTTC.

The chain couples TRBV18 to TRBJ1-1, with D perhaps TRBD1 (5 bases). CDR1 is KGHSH, CDR2 LQKENI, per germline. V gave up 3 bases and J gave up 1 base, with 12 bases separating them. The CDR3 is 15 residues long. The CDR3: CASSPQTGANTEAFF. For the CDR3, the DNA is TGTGCCAGCTCACCGCAAACAGGTGCGAACACTGAAGCTTTCTTT.

The V gene is TRBV6-5, the J gene TRBJ1-2; D may be TRBD1 (5 bases). Deletions cut 1 base from V and 2 bases from J, with 14 bases between. This CDR3 is built from 16 residues. In germline, CDR1 is MNHEY, CDR2 SVGAGI. This chain's CDR3 is CASSYLGIQGNYGYTF. CDR3 sequence (DNA): TGTGCCAGCAGTTACTTGGGCATCCAGGGCAACTATGGCTACACCTTC.

The gene calls are TRBV7-6 and TRBJ2-1; 8 bases agree with TRBD2. CDR1 and CDR2 from the germline V gene are SGHVS and FNYEAQ. Trimming cost V 5 bases and J 9 bases; bases outside gene matches: 21. This CDR3 is 18 amino acids long. The CDR3 DNA reads TGTGCCAGCAGCGCCTTAGGGGGACTAGTCCTAATGAAGGGTGAGCAGTTCTTC. Translating gives CASSALGGLVLMKGEQFF.

This chain links TRBV15 with TRBJ2-1, with 10 bases that match TRBD2. V was clipped by 0 bases and J by 4 bases; unmatched bases: 6. CDR1 LNHNV and CDR2 YYDKDF come from the germline V gene (reference sequence). The CDR3 consists of 17 residues. CDR3 DNA: TGTGCCACCAGCAGAGATCGGCTAGCGGGAGATTACAATGAGCAGTTCTTC. Its translation: CATSRDRLAGDYNEQFF.

CDR3 sequence reads: CASSPARWETQYF. Here the CDR3 DNA reads TGTGCCAGCAGTCCGGCGCGGTGGGAGACCCAGTACTTC. The chain recombines TRBV27 with TRBJ2-5; no clear D gene. The V and J ends lost 5 bases and 5 bases respectively, with 12 bases between them. Germline V gives CDR1 MNHEY, CDR2 SMNVEV (reference sequence). CDR3 length equals 13 residues.

The rearrangement joins TRBV5-1 to TRBJ1-4; 7 positions match TRBD1. With 5 bases clipped from V and 7 bases from J, the junction kept 8 bases outside the gene matches. The CDR3 is 14 residues long. CDR1 is SGHRS and CDR2 is YFSETQ in the germline V gene. The CDR3 DNA follows: TGCGCCAGCAGACCTGGGGACAGCTCTGAAAAACTGTTTTTT. It codes for CASRPGDSSEKLFF. The variable domain in full, with the rest retrieved from reference TRBV5-1 and TRBJ1-4, is KAGVTQTPRYLIKTRGQQVTLSCSPISGHRSVSWYQQTPGQGLQFLFEYFSETQRNKGNFPGRFSGRQFSNSRSEMNVSTLELGDSALYLCASRPGDSSEKLFFGSGTQLSVL.

The chain recombines TRBV2 with TRBJ2-7, with D maybe TRBD2 (6 bases). This CDR3 comprises 15 residues. V lost 6 bases and J lost 0, with 15 bases in between. CDR1 and CDR2 (germline): SNHLY, FYNNEI. DNA of the CDR3: TGTGCCAGCAGCCCGGGACTTCTCTTCTCCTACGAGCAGTACTTC. As protein: CASSPGLLFSYEQYF.

The chain employs TRBV7-2 and TRBJ2-7; 7 nucleotides line up with TRBD1. Trimming at V came to 3 bases and at J to 2 bases, leaving 4 bases not matched to a gene. In germline, CDR1 is SGHTA, CDR2 FQGNSA. CDR3 length: 14 residues. The CDR3 region is CASSFHRGPYEQYF. CDR3 DNA sequence: TGTGCCAGCAGCTTCCACAGGGGACCCTACGAGCAGTACTTC.

The gene calls are TRBV14 and TRBJ2-2, with no clear D. Trimming removed 0 bases from V and 1 base from J, with 3 bases in between. The CDR3 is made up of 14 amino acids. CDR1 and CDR2 from the germline V gene are SGHDN and FVKESK. CDR3 in DNA: TGTGCCAGCAGCCAAGATTGGAACACCGGGGAGCTGTTTTTT. Translated, it gives CASSQDWNTGELFF.

V gene TRBV18 combines with J gene TRBJ2-7; 8 nucleotides line up with TRBD1. Per the germline V gene, CDR1 is KGHSH and CDR2 is LQKENI. V lost 4 bases to trimming and J lost 2 bases; unmatched junction nucleotides: 7. This CDR3 has 15 amino acids. The DNA for the CDR3 is TGTGCCAGCTCACTCAGGGGGCTTGAGACCTACGAGCAGTACTTC. Translated, it gives CASSLRGLETYEQYF.

The chain employs TRBV19 and TRBJ1-1; D possibly corresponds to TRBD1 (5 bases). Germline CDR1 reads LNHDA; CDR2 reads SQIVND (reference sequence). The CDR3 totals 14 residues. The V end was cut by 5 bases, the J end by 1 base, with 11 bases between. CDR3 in DNA: TGTGCCAGTAGTCCGTCGACAGCGAACACTGAAGCTTTCTTT. As protein: CASSPSTANTEAFF.

This chain connects TRBV10-1 to TRBJ2-1; D is perhaps TRBD2 (5 bases). The CDR3 consists of 17 residues. CDR1 and CDR2 from the germline V gene are WNHNN and SYGVQD (reference sequence). V shed 0 bases and J shed 0 bases, with 12 bases lying between them. CDR3 in amino acids: CASSESTGSPSYNEQFF. CDR3 nucleotides: TGCGCCAGCAGTGAGTCGACGGGGAGCCCCTCCTACAATGAGCAGTTCTTC.

Details on this clone: Other DNA sequences from this sample encode an identical CDR3 as well. The V and J genes are TRBV5-1 and TRBJ1-1; D uncertain. The CDR3 runs 15 residues. Per germline, CDR1 SGHRS and CDR2 YFSETQ. Trimming stripped 0 bases from V and 2 bases from J, with 11 bases between. This CDR3 reads CASSLVGQGNTEAFF. The CDR3 DNA sequence: TGCGCCAGCAGCTTGGTCGGGCAAGGTAACACTGAAGCTTTCTTT.

The V and J genes are TRBV7-2 and TRBJ1-1; D is unclear. The CDR3 is 13 amino acids. V lost 2 bases and J lost 2, with 6 bases in between. Germline V gene sequence: CDR1 SGHTA, CDR2 FQGNSA. The CDR3 sequence: CASSLQINTEAFF. CDR3 nucleotides: TGTGCCAGCAGCTTACAGATAAACACTGAAGCTTTCTTT.

This clone was detected once. The V and J genes are TRBV6-6 and TRBJ1-5; 7 bases agree with TRBD1. Germline assignment: CDR1 MNHNY and CDR2 SVGAGI (reference sequence). The CDR3 length is 13 residues. Trimming cost V 7 bases and J 4 bases; bases outside gene matches: 4. The CDR3 is CASTLDRNQPQHF. The DNA for the CDR3 is TGTGCCAGCACCTTGGACAGGAATCAGCCCCAGCATTTT.

The chain uses TRBV7-9 and TRBJ1-1; D unresolved. CDR1 is SEHNR, CDR2 FQNEAQ, per germline (reference sequence). This CDR3 contains 14 residues. V dropped 2 bases and J dropped 0 bases, with 7 bases sitting between them. CDR3 bases: TGTGCCAGCAGCTTAACGGACTTGAACACTGAAGCTTTCTTT. It yields the protein CASSLTDLNTEAFF.